Below, 20 T cell receptor beta chains from the same sample are listed, as sequenced in a study of glioma-infiltrating T cells. Amplification of TCR alpha and beta CDR3 regions from RNA used iRepertoire nested multiplex PCR. TCRdb reprocessed the multiplex PCR reads via MiXCR and lists one record per CDR3 protein. The sample holds some 160,000 distinct CDR3 sequences; under 55% are singletons and the top ten take around 4.9%. The sequencing input was glioma tissue, nonneoplastic brain tissue, or PBMCs (not recorded which). The receptors come from a human donor with low-grade glioma or glioblastoma, undergoing nonglioma brain surgery, or in good health (not recorded which).

The chain joins TRBV11-2 to TRBJ2-5; D is undetermined. Per the germline V gene, CDR1 is SGHAT and CDR2 is FQNNGV. The CDR3 sequence is 14 residues long. V gave up 1 base and J gave up 2 bases, with 8 bases separating them. This CDR3 reads CASSLVQWQETQYF. The CDR3 region has the DNA TGTGCCAGCAGCTTAGTCCAGTGGCAAGAGACCCAGTACTTC.

In regard to this clonotype: A much larger clone differs from this one at a single base, so this may be a read error. The chain couples TRBV7-3 to TRBJ2-1, with D unresolved. V was pared by 3 bases and J by 5 bases, with 11 bases between. Germline V gene lookup returns CDR1 SGHTA and CDR2 FQGTGA. The CDR3 has 14 residues. CDR3 bases: TGTGCCAGCAGCTTGCCTAGAGGAAACAATGAGCAGTTCTTC. This gives the protein CASSLPRGNNEQFF.

This clonotype came up many times. The chain joins TRBV28 to TRBJ1-1; D call uncertain. This CDR3 has 12 residues. Looked up from germline, CDR1 is MDHEN and CDR2 is SYDVKM. The V end was cut by 6 bases, the J end by 7 bases, with 12 bases between. The CDR3 nucleotides read TGTGCCAGCAGCCCGGACGCCTTTGAAGCTTTCTTT. Protein sequence: CASSPDAFEAFF.

A remark on this clonotype: Compared with germline, one end of the junction differs, possibly owing to a read error. This chain joins TRBV7-9 and TRBJ1-1, with a weak D call TRBD1 (5 bases). The CDR3 is made up of 14 amino acids. CDR1 is SEHNR and CDR2 is FQNEAQ in the germline V gene (reference sequence). The CDR3 loop reads CASSLAGANTEDFF. The CDR3 nucleotides read TGTGCCAGCAGCTTAGCAGGGGCCAACACTGAAGATTTCTTT.

Points on this clonotype: It may be a read error: a sequence one base away is much more abundant. Because it lacks the conserved phenylalanine or tryptophan at the end, this CDR3 is likely a read error. The chain employs TRBV20-1 and TRBJ2-5; 8 bases line up with TRBD1. The J segment lost 4 bases and the V segment lost 5 bases, leaving 6 bases of the junction unmatched. The CDR3 has 13 residues. CDR1 and CDR2 (germline): DFQATT, SNEGSKA (reference sequence). The CDR3 is CSADAGGIETQYL. Here the CDR3 DNA reads TGCAGTGCTGACGCAGGGGGCATAGAGACCCAGTACTTA.

J is TRBJ2-5 and V is TRBV28, with 16 bases fitting TRBD2. The CDR3 spans 17 residues. Germline CDR1 and CDR2: MDHEN and SYDVKM. J lost 14 bases, V lost 3 bases, and 15 bases had no gene match. This CDR3 is CASSLGLAGGPLETKYF. CDR3 DNA: TGTGCCAGCAGTTTGGGACTAGCGGGAGGGCCTTTGGAGACCAAATACTTC.

To note about this clonotype: This may come from a read error, since a much larger clone is one base off. This rearrangement joins TRBV10-3 to TRBJ1-2; no clear D. The CDR3 consists of 14 residues. The germline gives CDR1 ENHRY, CDR2 SYGVKD. The V end lost 4 bases, the J end lost 6 bases, and 15 bases lay between the germline ends. CDR3 DNA sequence: TGTGCCATCAGTGGACAAGTTGCACTGGATGGCTACACCTTC. This gives the protein CAISGQVALDGYTF.

This clonotype was seen a handful of times. The J gene is TRBJ2-2, the V gene TRBV19, with D unresolved. Germline CDR1 reads LNHDA; CDR2 reads SQIVND (reference sequence). Trimming shortened V by 9 bases and J by 0 bases, and 11 bases separated the two germline ends. The CDR3 has 14 residues. Here the CDR3 reads CASLGRTNTGELFF. CDR3 DNA sequence: TGTGCCAGCTTGGGCAGAACGAACACCGGGGAGCTGTTTTTT.

Regarding this clonotype: A much larger clone sits a single nucleotide away, making a read error possible. The chain is built from TRBV20-1 and TRBJ2-7; 8 bases line up with TRBD2. The germline gives CDR1 DFQATT, CDR2 SNEGSKA (reference sequence). The CDR3 is made up of 15 amino acids. Germline trimming cut 6 bases from V and 11 bases from J; bases unmatched to any gene: 21. CDR3 nucleotide sequence: TGCAGTGCCCTCTCTTCGACTAGCGCCGATGGGACCAAGTACTTC. It is translated as CSALSSTSADGTKYF.

A few counts support this clonotype. The chain recombines TRBV19 with TRBJ1-2; no reliable D call. The CDR3 runs to 12 residues. V was clipped by 9 bases and J by 4 bases, with 12 bases between them. Looked up from germline, CDR1 is LNHDA and CDR2 is SQIVND (reference sequence). The CDR3 DNA reads as TGTGCCAGCGCCGACTACGGCTATGGCTACACCTTC. This encodes CASADYGYGYTF.

This clonotype came up many times. The V gene is TRBV6-1, the J gene TRBJ2-1, with D possibly matching TRBD2 (6 bases). CDR1 and CDR2 from the germline V gene are MNHNS and SASEGT. The V gene lost 5 bases and the J gene lost 6 bases, with 11 bases spanning the gap. The CDR3 runs 13 residues. CDR3 residues: CASSWETSNEQFF. As DNA, the CDR3 is TGTGCCAGCAGTTGGGAGACTAGCAATGAGCAGTTCTTC.

This clonotype was found many times. The chain joins TRBV3-1 to TRBJ1-2, with TRBD1 identical over 8 bases. Germline V CDR1 and CDR2: LGHDT, YNNKEL (reference sequence). Unmatched junction bases numbered 1, after V lost 1 base and J lost 3 bases. This CDR3 has 14 amino acids. The CDR3 is CASSQVTGDYGYTF. The CDR3 DNA reads TGTGCCAGCAGCCAAGTGACAGGGGACTATGGCTACACCTTC.

The table lists this clonotype with a few counts. The chain uses TRBV18 and TRBJ2-3; tentative D call: TRBD1 (5 bases). The CDR3 length is 12 residues. Germline V CDR1 and CDR2: KGHSH, LQKENI. The ends were cut back, 2 bases at V and 12 bases at J, with 12 bases in the middle. The chain's CDR3 is CASSPDQRTQYF. In DNA form, the CDR3 reads TGTGCCAGCTCACCAGACCAGAGGACACAGTATTTT.

In regard to this clonotype: This may be a read error: a much more frequent sequence differs by one nucleotide. This chain connects TRBV11-2 to TRBJ2-1, with D possibly TRBD2 on 5 matching bases. Germline loops: CDR1 SGHAT, CDR2 FQNNGV. The CDR3 contains 14 residues. V was shortened by 5 bases and J by 16 bases, with 24 bases between the two germline ends. CDR3 nucleotides: TGTGCCAGCAGCCTTAGGTCGGACTTAGGGAGCAAATTCTTC. Translated, it gives CASSLRSDLGSKFF.

Remarks on this clonotype: A much larger clone is a single base away; this may be a read error. The CDR3 DNA sequence: TGTGCCAGCAGAGGCCGTAAACTCCGGGAAGTCAATGAGCAGTTCTTC. Its translation: CASRGRKLREVNEQFF. The chain couples TRBV7-8 to TRBJ2-1, with a weak D call TRBD2 (5 bases). Trimming took 6 bases from V and 6 from J, leaving 21 bases between them. This CDR3 spans 16 amino acids. Germline V lookup: CDR1 SGHVS, CDR2 FQNEAQ.

The table lists this clonotype with many counts. The rearrangement links TRBV28 to TRBJ2-7; possible D gene TRBD2, 6 bases. V was cut by 3 bases and J by 0 bases, with 9 bases left in between. The CDR3 extends over 14 amino acids. CDR1 is MDHEN and CDR2 is SYDVKM in the germline V gene. The CDR3, as DNA: TGTGCCAGCAGTTTGCCCGGGAGCTCCTACGAGCAGTACTTC. Amino acid sequence: CASSLPGSSYEQYF.

The chain is built from TRBV2 and TRBJ1-2, with TRBD1 matching over 9 bases. V lost 0 bases to trimming and J lost 7 bases; unmatched junction nucleotides: 6. The germline gives CDR1 SNHLY, CDR2 FYNNEI. The CDR3 sequence is 15 residues long. The CDR3 DNA is TGTGCCAGCAGTGAAGCGCTTGGGACAGGGCTTGGCTACACCTTC. Encoded protein: CASSEALGTGLGYTF.

The V gene is TRBV20-1, the J gene TRBJ2-1; TRBD1 or TRBD2 may be the D gene (5 bases each). V was trimmed by 7 bases and J by 4 bases, leaving 29 bases between them. The CDR3 has 18 amino acids. Germline CDR1 and CDR2: DFQATT and SNEGSKA (reference sequence). CDR3: CSERDRRPGLGEYNEQFF. CDR3 coding DNA: TGCAGTGAGAGAGATCGGAGACCGGGGCTAGGAGAGTACAATGAGCAGTTCTTC.

Ten or more counts support this clonotype. The rearrangement uses TRBV20-1 and TRBJ2-1; 9 positions match TRBD2. The CDR3 runs 15 residues. Germline V gives CDR1 DFQATT, CDR2 SNEGSKA (reference sequence). Trimming cost V 6 bases and J 4 bases; bases outside gene matches: 10. CDR3 in DNA: TGCAGTGCCCCTGCGGGGACTAGCCGATACAATGAGCAGTTCTTC. This encodes CSAPAGTSRYNEQFF.

This clonotype was seen ten or more times. This chain uses TRBV19 with TRBJ1-5; 7 bases match TRBD1. Trimming at V came to 5 bases and at J to 2 bases, leaving 3 bases not matched to a gene. The CDR3 has 14 amino acids. Germline V gene sequence: CDR1 LNHDA, CDR2 SQIVND (reference sequence). The CDR3 sequence is CASSLGQGNQPQHF. The DNA of the CDR3 is TGTGCCAGTAGTCTCGGACAGGGCAATCAGCCCCAGCATTTT. The variable domain in full, completed from reference TRBV19 and TRBJ1-5, reads DGGITQSPKYLFRKEGQNVTLSCEQNLNHDAMYWYRQDPGQGLRLIYYSQIVNDFQKGDIAEGYSVSREKKESFPLTVTSAQKNPTAFYLCASSLGQGNQPQHFGDGTRLSIL.